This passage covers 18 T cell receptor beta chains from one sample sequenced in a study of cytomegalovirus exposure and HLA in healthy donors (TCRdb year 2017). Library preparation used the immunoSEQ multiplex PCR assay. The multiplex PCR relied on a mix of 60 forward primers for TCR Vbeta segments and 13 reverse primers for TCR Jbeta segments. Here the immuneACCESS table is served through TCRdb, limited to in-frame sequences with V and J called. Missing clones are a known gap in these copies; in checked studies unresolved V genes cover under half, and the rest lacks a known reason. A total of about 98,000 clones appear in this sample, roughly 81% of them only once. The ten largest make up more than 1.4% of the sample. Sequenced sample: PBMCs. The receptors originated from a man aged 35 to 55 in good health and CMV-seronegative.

The DNA for the CDR3 is TGTGCCAGCAGCCGGTCGGCCGCGGAGGATACGCAGTATTTT. It codes for CASSRSAAEDTQYF. This chain links TRBV28 with TRBJ2-3; D ambiguous. V lost 6 bases and J 6 bases, leaving 16 bases between the germline ends. The CDR3 has 14 residues. Looked up from germline, CDR1 is MDHEN and CDR2 is SYDVKM.

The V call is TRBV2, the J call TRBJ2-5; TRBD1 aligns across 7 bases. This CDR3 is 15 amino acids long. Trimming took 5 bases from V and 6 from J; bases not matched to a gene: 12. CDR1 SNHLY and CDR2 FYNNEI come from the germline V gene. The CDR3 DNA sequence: TGTGCCAGCAGTACTATCGCGACAGGGTTAAAGACCCAGTACTTC. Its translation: CASSTIATGLKTQYF.

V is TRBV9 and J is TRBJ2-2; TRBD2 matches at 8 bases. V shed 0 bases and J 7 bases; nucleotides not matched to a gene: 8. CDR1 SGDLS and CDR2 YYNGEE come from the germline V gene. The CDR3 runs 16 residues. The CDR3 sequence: CASSVVHGGAGGELFF. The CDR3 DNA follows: TGTGCCAGCAGCGTAGTACACGGGGGGGCCGGCGGGGAGCTGTTTTTT.

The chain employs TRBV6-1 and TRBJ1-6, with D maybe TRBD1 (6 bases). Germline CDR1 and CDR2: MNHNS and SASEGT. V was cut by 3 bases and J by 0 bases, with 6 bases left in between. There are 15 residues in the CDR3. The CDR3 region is CASSDRGSYNSPLHF. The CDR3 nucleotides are TGTGCCAGCAGTGACAGGGGCTCCTATAATTCACCCCTCCACTTT.

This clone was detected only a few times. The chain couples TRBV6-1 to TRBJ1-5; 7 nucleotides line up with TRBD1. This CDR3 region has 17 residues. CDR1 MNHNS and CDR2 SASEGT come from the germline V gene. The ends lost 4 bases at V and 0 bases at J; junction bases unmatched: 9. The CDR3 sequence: CASSGRTGIYSNQPQHF. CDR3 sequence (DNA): TGTGCCAGCAGTGGGAGGACAGGAATTTATAGCAATCAGCCCCAGCATTTT.

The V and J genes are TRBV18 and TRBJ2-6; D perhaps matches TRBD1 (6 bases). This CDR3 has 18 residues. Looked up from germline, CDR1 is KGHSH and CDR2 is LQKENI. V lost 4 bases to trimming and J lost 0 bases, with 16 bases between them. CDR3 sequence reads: CASSQSQGLSSGANVLTF. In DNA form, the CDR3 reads TGTGCCAGCTCACAGTCACAGGGTCTTTCCTCTGGGGCCAACGTCCTGACTTTC. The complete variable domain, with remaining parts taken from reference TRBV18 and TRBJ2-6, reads NAGVMQNPRHLVRRRGQEARLRCSPMKGHSHVYWYRQLPEEGLKFMVYLQKENIIDESGMPKERFSAEFPKEGPSILRIQQVVRGDSAAYFCASSQSQGLSSGANVLTFGAGSRLTVL.

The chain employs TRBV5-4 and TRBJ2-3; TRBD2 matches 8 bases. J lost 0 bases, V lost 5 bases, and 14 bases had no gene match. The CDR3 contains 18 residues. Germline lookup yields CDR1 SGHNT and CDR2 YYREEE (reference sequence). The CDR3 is CASRLLRRRGASTDTQYF. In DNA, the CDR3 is TGTGCCAGCAGGTTACTCCGGAGGCGGGGGGCTAGCACAGATACGCAGTATTTT. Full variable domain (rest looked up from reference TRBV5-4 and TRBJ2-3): ETGVTQSPTHLIKTRGQQVTLRCSSQSGHNTVSWYQQALGQGPQFIFQYYREEENGRGNFPPRFSGLQFPNYSSELNVNALELDDSALYLCASRLLRRRGASTDTQYFGPGTRLTVL.

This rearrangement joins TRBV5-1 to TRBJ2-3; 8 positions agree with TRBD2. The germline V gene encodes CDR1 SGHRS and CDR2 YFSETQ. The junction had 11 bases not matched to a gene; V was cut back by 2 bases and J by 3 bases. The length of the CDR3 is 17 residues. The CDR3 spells CASSFGSGGARTDTQYF. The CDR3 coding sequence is TGCGCCAGCAGCTTTGGGTCGGGGGGGGCGCGGACAGATACGCAGTATTTT.

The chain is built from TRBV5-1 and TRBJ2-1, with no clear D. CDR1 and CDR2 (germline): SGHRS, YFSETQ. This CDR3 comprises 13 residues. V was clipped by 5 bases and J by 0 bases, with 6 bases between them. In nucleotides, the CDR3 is TGCGCCAGCAGTCCCTCCTCCTACAATGAGCAGTTCTTC. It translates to CASSPSSYNEQFF.

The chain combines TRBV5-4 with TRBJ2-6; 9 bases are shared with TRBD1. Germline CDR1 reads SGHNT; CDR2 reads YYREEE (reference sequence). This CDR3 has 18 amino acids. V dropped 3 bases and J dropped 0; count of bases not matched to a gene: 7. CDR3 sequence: CASSYNRGPLSGANVLTF. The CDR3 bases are TGTGCCAGCAGCTACAACAGGGGGCCGCTCTCTGGGGCCAACGTCCTGACTTTC.

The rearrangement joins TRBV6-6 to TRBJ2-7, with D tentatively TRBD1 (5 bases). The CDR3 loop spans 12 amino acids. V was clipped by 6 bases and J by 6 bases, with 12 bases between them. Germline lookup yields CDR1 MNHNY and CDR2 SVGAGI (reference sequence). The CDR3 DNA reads TGTGCCAGCAGCTTCACAGGACCCGAGCAGTACTTC. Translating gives CASSFTGPEQYF.

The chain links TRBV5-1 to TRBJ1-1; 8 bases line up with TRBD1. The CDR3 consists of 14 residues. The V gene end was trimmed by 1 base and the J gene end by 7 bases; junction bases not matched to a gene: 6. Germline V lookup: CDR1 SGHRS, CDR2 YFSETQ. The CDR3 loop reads CASSLRGQGIEAFF. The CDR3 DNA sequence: TGCGCCAGCAGCTTGAGAGGACAGGGTATTGAAGCTTTCTTT.

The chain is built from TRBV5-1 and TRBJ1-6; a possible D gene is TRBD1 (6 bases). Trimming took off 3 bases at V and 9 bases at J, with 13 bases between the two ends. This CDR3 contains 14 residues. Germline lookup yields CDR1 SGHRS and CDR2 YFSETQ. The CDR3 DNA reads TGCGCCAGCAGCTCCGGACCCAGGGGTTCACCCCTCCACTTT. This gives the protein CASSSGPRGSPLHF.

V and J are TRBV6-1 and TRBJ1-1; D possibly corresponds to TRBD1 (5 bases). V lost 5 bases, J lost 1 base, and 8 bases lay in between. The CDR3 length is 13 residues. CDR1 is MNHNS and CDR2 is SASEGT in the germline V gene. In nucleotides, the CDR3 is TGTGCCAGCAGTTGGGGGGAGAACACTGAAGCTTTCTTT. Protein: CASSWGENTEAFF.

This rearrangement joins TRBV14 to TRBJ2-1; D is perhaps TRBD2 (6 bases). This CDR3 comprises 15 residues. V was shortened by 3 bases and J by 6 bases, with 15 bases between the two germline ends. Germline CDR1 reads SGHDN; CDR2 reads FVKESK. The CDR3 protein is CASSQGGPRINEQFF. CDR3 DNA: TGTGCCAGCAGCCAGGGGGGACCCCGGATCAATGAGCAGTTCTTC.

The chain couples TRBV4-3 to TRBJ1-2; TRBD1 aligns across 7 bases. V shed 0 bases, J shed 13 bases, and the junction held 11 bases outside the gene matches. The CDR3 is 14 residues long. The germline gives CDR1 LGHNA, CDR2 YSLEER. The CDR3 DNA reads TGCGCCAGCAGCCAAGATACAGGGGTTATCCCCCTCACCTTC. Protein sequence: CASSQDTGVIPLTF.

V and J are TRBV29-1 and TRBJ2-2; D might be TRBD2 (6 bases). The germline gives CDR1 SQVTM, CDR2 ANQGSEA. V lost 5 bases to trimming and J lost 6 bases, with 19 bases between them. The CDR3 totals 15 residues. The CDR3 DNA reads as TGCAGCGTTCCGCTGGCAGGATCGGGGGCCGGGGAGCTGTTTTTT. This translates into CSVPLAGSGAGELFF.

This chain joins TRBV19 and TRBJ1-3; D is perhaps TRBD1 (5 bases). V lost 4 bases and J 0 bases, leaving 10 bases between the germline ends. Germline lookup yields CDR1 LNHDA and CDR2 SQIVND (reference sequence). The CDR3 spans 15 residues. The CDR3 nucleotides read TGTGCCAGTAGTAAAGGGACTTACTCTGGAAACACCATATATTTT. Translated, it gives CASSKGTYSGNTIYF. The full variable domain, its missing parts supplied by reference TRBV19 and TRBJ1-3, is DGGITQSPKYLFRKEGQNVTLSCEQNLNHDAMYWYRQDPGQGLRLIYYSQIVNDFQKGDIAEGYSVSREKKESFPLTVTSAQKNPTAFYLCASSKGTYSGNTIYFGEGSWLTVV.